The 14 T cell receptor beta chains in this list originate from one sample, sequenced in a study of Tregs in tolerant kidney transplant recipients. Measured with immunoSEQ multiplex PCR; TCRdb has only the in-frame clones, and not every one. The sample gives roughly 52,000 clones, roughly nine tenths of which show up once; around 15% is in the top ten. Recipients received nonmyeloablative bone marrow transplants from related graft donors, with transient mixed chimerism. The specimen comprised CD8+ T cells from blood (PBMCs), sampled 24 months after the transplant. These receptors came from a human patient who received a combined kidney and bone marrow transplant. The graft donor may have given rise to some T cells.

The chain links TRBV5-1 to TRBJ2-7; tentatively, D is TRBD1 (6 bases). Trimming left V 0 bases short and J 3 bases short, with 10 bases between. Germline V lookup: CDR1 SGHRS, CDR2 YFSETQ. This CDR3 is 14 amino acids long. CDR3 DNA sequence: TGCGCCAGCAGCTTGGACCAGGGGTACTACGAGCAGTACTTC. This translates into CASSLDQGYYEQYF.

CDR3 DNA sequence: TGTGCCAGCAGTTTGGCACTAGCGGGGGGAGAGACCCAGTACTTC. Protein sequence: CASSLALAGGETQYF. The chain links TRBV28 to TRBJ2-5, with 12 nucleotides matching TRBD2. The CDR3 contains 15 residues. Germline-derived CDR1 and CDR2 are MDHEN and SYDVKM. V gave up 3 bases and J gave up 4 bases; unmatched junction bases: 3.

This chain joins TRBV18 and TRBJ2-6, with D possibly matching TRBD1 (6 bases). The V gene's germline CDR1 is KGHSH and CDR2 LQKENI. V dropped 3 bases and J dropped 0 bases, with 12 bases sitting between them. The CDR3 extends over 17 amino acids. The CDR3 sequence is CASSPGQLYSGANVLTF. The CDR3 coding sequence is TGTGCCAGCTCACCGGGACAACTATACTCTGGGGCCAACGTCCTGACTTTC.

The chain joins TRBV27 to TRBJ2-1; D might be TRBD2 (5 bases). The CDR3 has 15 residues. Germline assignment: CDR1 MNHEY and CDR2 SMNVEV (reference sequence). V was cut by 5 bases and J by 6 bases, with 17 bases left in between. The CDR3 sequence: CASSPPSLNPNEQFF. The CDR3 bases are TGTGCCAGCAGTCCCCCTAGCCTGAACCCCAATGAGCAGTTCTTC.

This chain joins TRBV7-3 and TRBJ2-7; TRBD2 might be the D (6 bases). Germline V gene sequence: CDR1 SGHTA, CDR2 FQGTGA. The CDR3 spans 12 residues. Trimming removed 4 bases from V and 6 bases from J, with 10 bases in between. The CDR3 DNA follows: TGTGCCAGCAGCTCACCCGGGGGCGAGCAGTACTTC. As protein: CASSSPGGEQYF.

The chain is built from TRBV19 and TRBJ2-1; 9 nucleotides match TRBD1. V gave up 1 base and J gave up 4 bases; unmatched junction bases: 8. The germline V gene has CDR1 LNHDA and CDR2 SQIVND (reference sequence). The CDR3 is 17 residues long. The CDR3 loop is CASSIGWGQGAYNEQFF. The CDR3, as DNA: TGTGCCAGTAGTATAGGTTGGGGACAGGGCGCTTACAATGAGCAGTTCTTC.

The chain couples TRBV11-2 to TRBJ2-2; 7 bases map to TRBD2. V dropped 1 base and J dropped 4; count of bases not matched to a gene: 9. The CDR3 runs to 17 residues. The germline CDR1 and CDR2 sequences are SGHAT and FQNNGV. The CDR3 sequence is CASSLGLGGVVTGELFF. Written as DNA, the CDR3 is TGTGCCAGCAGCTTAGGTCTGGGGGGGGTCGTCACCGGGGAGCTGTTTTTT.

V usage is TRBV27 and J usage is TRBJ2-1; the D is unclear. The germline V gene encodes CDR1 MNHEY and CDR2 SMNVEV (reference sequence). Trimming left V 5 bases short and J 4 bases short, with 12 bases between. This CDR3 is built from 14 residues. CDR3 loop: CASSLSTHYNEQFF. The CDR3, as DNA: TGTGCCAGCAGTCTGTCGACTCATTACAATGAGCAGTTCTTC.

The chain joins TRBV30 to TRBJ2-5; 7 bases are shared with TRBD2. Trimming took 4 bases from V and 5 from J; bases not matched to a gene: 16. Germline CDR1 is GTSNPN and CDR2 is SVGIG (reference sequence). CDR3 length: 16 residues. CDR3 DNA: TGTGCCTGGATTGGCGTCGGGGGGAAGAGGTCGGAGACCCAGTACTTC. Amino acids: CAWIGVGGKRSETQYF. Supplemented by reference TRBV30 and TRBJ2-5, the full variable domain reads SQTIHQWPATLVQPVGSPLSLECTVEGTSNPNLYWYRQAAGRGLQLLFYSVGIGQISSEVPQNLSASRPQDRQFILSSKKLLLSDSGFYLCAWIGVGGKRSETQYFGPGTRLLVL.

The J gene is TRBJ2-7, the V gene TRBV7-6; TRBD2 matches at 9 bases. The CDR3 is made up of 14 amino acids. CDR1 is SGHVS, CDR2 FNYEAQ, per germline. V shed 3 bases, J shed 1 base, and the junction held 1 base outside the gene matches. The CDR3 protein is CASSFSGSSYEQYF. CDR3 DNA sequence: TGTGCCAGCAGCTTTAGCGGGAGTTCCTACGAGCAGTACTTC.

V usage is TRBV5-1 and J usage is TRBJ2-1, with 11 positions matching TRBD2. V shed 7 bases, J shed 4 bases, and the junction held 1 base outside the gene matches. The CDR3 is 13 residues long. Germline V CDR1 and CDR2: SGHRS, YFSETQ. CDR3: CASGTSGYNEQFF. CDR3 nucleotide sequence: TGCGCCAGCGGGACTAGCGGATACAATGAGCAGTTCTTC.

For the CDR3, the DNA is TGTGCCAGCAGCCCTGGACTAGCGGGGGGCAATGAGCAGTTCTTC. It specifies CASSPGLAGGNEQFF. The rearrangement links TRBV6-7 to TRBJ2-1; 14 bases are a match to TRBD2. TRBV6-7 is recorded as an ORF, its role being uncertain. After removal of 6 bases from V and 6 bases from J, the junction contained 4 bases not matched to a gene. The CDR3 extends over 15 amino acids.

As for this clone: Other DNA sequences in the same sample also yield this CDR3. The rearrangement uses TRBV21-1 and TRBJ1-6. TRBV21-1 is classified as a pseudogene. The CDR3 contains 18 residues. The CDR3 spells CASSGVLATIHHNSPLHF. CDR3 DNA: TGTGCCAGCAGTGGGGTTCTAGCTACAATACATCATAATTCCCCCCTCCACTTT.

This clone was seen just once. This rearrangement joins TRBV7-6 to TRBJ1-2; 11 nucleotides match TRBD1. The V segment lost 4 bases and the J segment 4 bases; nucleotides outside the gene matches: 2. From germline, CDR1 is SGHVS and CDR2 FNYEAQ. The CDR3 contains 14 residues. The CDR3 DNA reads TGTGCCAGCAGCTCCGGGACAGGGGGCTATGGCTACACCTTC. Protein: CASSSGTGGYGYTF.